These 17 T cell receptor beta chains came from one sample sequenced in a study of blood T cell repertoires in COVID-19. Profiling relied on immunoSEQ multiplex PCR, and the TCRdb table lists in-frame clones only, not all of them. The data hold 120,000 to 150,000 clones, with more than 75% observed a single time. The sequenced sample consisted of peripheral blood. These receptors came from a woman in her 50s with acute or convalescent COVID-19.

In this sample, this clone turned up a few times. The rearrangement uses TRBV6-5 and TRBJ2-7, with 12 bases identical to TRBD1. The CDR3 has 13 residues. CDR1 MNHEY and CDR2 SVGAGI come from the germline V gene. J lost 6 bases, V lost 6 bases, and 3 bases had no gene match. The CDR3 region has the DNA TGTGCCAGCAGCCGGGACAGGGGGCTCGAGCAGTACTTC. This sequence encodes CASSRDRGLEQYF.

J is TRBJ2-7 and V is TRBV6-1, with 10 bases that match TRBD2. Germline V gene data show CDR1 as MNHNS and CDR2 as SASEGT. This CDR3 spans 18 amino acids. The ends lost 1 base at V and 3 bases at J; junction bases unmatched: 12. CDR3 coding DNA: TGTGCCAGCAGTGAAGGGGTAGCGGGGGGAACCTCCGGCTACGAGCAGTACTTC. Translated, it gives CASSEGVAGGTSGYEQYF.

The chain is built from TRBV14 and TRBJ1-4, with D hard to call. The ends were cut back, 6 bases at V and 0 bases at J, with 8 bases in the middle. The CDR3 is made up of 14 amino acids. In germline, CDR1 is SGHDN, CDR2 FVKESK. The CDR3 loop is CASRRPATNEKLFF. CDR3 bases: TGTGCCAGCAGGAGGCCGGCAACTAATGAAAAACTGTTTTTT.

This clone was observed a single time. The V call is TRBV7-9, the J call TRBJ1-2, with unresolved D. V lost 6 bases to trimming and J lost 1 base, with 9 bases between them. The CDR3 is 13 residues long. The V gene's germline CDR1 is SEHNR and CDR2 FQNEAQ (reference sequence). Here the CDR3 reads CASSQQINYGYTF. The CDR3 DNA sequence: TGTGCCAGCAGTCAACAGATTAACTATGGCTACACCTTC.

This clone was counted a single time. Written as DNA, the CDR3 is TGTGCCAGCTCAGGGCAGGGGGCAATGAACACTGAAGCTTTCTTT. Amino acids: CASSGQGAMNTEAFF. The chain links TRBV18 to TRBJ1-1, with 8 bases aligning to TRBD1. In germline, CDR1 is KGHSH, CDR2 LQKENI. The CDR3 spans 15 residues. Trimming removed 5 bases from V and 0 bases from J; junction bases left unmatched: 5.

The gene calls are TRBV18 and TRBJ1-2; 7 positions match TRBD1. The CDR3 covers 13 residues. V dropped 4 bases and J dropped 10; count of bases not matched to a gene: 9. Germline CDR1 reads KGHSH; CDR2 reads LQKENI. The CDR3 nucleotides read TGTGCCAGCTCACTCGGGGACAGTAGATTCTACACCTTC. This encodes CASSLGDSRFYTF. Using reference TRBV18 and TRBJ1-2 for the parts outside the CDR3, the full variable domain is NAGVMQNPRHLVRRRGQEARLRCSPMKGHSHVYWYRQLPEEGLKFMVYLQKENIIDESGMPKERFSAEFPKEGPSILRIQQVVRGDSAAYFCASSLGDSRFYTFGSGTRLTVV.

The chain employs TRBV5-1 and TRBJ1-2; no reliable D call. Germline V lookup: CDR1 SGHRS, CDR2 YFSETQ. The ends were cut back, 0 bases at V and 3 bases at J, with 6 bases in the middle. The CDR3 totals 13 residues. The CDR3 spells CASSLGQDYGYTF. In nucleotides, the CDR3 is TGCGCCAGCAGCTTGGGGCAGGACTATGGCTACACCTTC.

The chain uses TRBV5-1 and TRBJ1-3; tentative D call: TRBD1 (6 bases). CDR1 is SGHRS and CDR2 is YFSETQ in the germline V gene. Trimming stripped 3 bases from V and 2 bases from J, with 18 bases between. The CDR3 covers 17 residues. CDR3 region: CASSSKAGAVTGNTIYF. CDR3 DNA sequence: TGCGCCAGCAGCTCCAAGGCAGGGGCGGTTACTGGAAACACCATATATTTT.

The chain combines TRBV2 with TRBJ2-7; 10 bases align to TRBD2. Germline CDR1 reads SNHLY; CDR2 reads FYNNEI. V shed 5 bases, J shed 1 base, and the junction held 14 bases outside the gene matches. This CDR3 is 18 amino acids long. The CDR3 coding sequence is TGTGCCAGCAGTTTTTCGGTAGCGGGGGGCGATTCTTCCTACGAGCAGTACTTC. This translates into CASSFSVAGGDSSYEQYF.

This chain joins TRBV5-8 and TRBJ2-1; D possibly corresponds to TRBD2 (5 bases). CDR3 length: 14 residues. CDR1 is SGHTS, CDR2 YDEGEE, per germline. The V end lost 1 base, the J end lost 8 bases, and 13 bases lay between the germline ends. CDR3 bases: TGTGCCAGCAGCTTGATGCGGGCCGCGGATGAGCAGTTCTTC. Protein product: CASSLMRAADEQFF. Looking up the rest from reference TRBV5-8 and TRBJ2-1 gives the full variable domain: EAGVTQSPTHLIKTRGQQATLRCSPISGHTSVYWYQQALGLGLQFLLWYDEGEERNRGNFPPRFSGRQFPNYSSELNVNALELEDSALYLCASSLMRAADEQFFGPGTRLTVL.

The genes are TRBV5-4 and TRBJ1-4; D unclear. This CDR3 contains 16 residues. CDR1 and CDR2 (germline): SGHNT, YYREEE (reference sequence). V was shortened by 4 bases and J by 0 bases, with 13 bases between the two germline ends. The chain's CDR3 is CASSPAGKATNEKLFF. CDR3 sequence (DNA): TGTGCCAGCAGCCCCGCGGGGAAAGCAACTAATGAAAAACTGTTTTTT.

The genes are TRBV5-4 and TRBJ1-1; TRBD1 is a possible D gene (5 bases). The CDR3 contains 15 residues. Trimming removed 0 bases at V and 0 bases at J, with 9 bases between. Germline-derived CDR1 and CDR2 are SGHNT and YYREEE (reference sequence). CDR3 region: CASSLVGGMNTEAFF. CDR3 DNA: TGTGCCAGCAGCTTGGTCGGGGGGATGAACACTGAAGCTTTCTTT.

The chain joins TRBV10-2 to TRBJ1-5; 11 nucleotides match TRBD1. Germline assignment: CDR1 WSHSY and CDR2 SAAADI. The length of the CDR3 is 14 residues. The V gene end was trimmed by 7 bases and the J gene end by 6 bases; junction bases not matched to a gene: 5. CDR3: CASTGQGASQPQHF. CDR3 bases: TGCGCCAGCACAGGACAGGGGGCGTCTCAGCCCCAGCATTTT.

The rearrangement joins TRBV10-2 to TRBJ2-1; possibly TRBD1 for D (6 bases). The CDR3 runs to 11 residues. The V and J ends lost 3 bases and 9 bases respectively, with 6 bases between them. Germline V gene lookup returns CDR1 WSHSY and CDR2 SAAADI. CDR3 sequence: CASSEGGEQFF. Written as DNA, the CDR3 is TGCGCCAGCAGTGAAGGGGGTGAGCAGTTCTTC.

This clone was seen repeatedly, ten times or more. In nucleotides, the CDR3 is TGTGCTAGTGGCCTCGGACAGTTCCATTCCTACGAGCAGTACTTC. Its protein is CASGLGQFHSYEQYF. This rearrangement joins TRBV12-5 to TRBJ2-7; a weak D match, TRBD1 (6 bases). The V gene lost 6 bases and the J gene lost 1 base, with 16 bases spanning the gap. Germline V gives CDR1 LGHNT, CDR2 FRNRAP. This CDR3 spans 15 amino acids.

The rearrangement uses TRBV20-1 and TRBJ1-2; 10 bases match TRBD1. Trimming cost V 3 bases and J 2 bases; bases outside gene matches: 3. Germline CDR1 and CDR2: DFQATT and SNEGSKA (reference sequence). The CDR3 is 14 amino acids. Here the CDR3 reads CSASSGQGNYGYTF. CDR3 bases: TGCAGTGCTAGTTCGGGACAGGGGAACTATGGCTACACCTTC.

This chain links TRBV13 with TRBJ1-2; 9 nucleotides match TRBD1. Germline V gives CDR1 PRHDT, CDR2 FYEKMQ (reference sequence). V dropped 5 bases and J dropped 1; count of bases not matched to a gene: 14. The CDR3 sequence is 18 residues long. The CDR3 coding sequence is TGTGCCAGCAGCCTAACGCAGGGGACAGGGCGCCTTAACTATGGCTACACCTTC. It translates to CASSLTQGTGRLNYGYTF.